The clone carrying this T cell receptor beta chain was detected ten times or more. Its antigen is as yet unknown. The CDR3 totals 15 residues. Trimming took off 7 bases at V and 0 bases at J, with 12 bases between the two ends. This entry belongs to a study of T cells after yellow fever vaccination. Study-wide points: In FACS-sorted repertoires, abundant clonotypes from the bulk population could appear as contaminants.

Via MiXCR, TCRdb re-called the 5' RACE reads, giving one row per CDR3 protein. The repertoire consists of some 220,000 distinct CDR3 sequences, with roughly 3.3% occurring once and the leading ten covering approximately 3%. This receptor was identified in a man aged 18-30 years who received the YFV17D yellow fever vaccine. Sequencing used CD4+ T cells sorted from PBMCs, obtained 10 days after the yellow fever booster vaccination. The V and J genes are TRBV12-3 or TRBV12-4 and TRBJ2-2; D perhaps matches TRBD1 (6 bases). The CDR3 sequence is CASKPQGTNTGELFF. The CDR3 coding sequence is TGTGCCAGCAAACCACAGGGCACGAACACCGGGGAGCTGTTTTTT.